This T cell receptor beta chain emerged from a study of T cells in narcolepsy. General study findings and limits: In some patient and control memory CD4+ samples, autoreactive clones were absent.

About this clone itself: Its antigen remains unknown.

Sequencing was performed with immunoSEQ multiplex PCR; in TCRdb, only in-frame clones are kept and a portion is missing. The table shows fewer than 35,000 clones, with 75% to 90% occurring only once. The TCR sequence derives from a human donor with narcolepsy. The sample taken for sequencing was CD45RA- memory CD4+ T cells from PBMCs.

This CDR3 is CASSLVWQNTEAFF. The CDR3 DNA is TGTGCCAGCAGCTTAGTTTGGCAGAACACTGAAGCTTTCTTT. The J gene is TRBJ1-1, the V gene TRBV7-2; D uncertain. Germline V gene sequence: CDR1 SGHTA, CDR2 FQGNSA. This CDR3 spans 14 amino acids. V was trimmed by 1 base and J by 1 base, leaving 7 bases between them.